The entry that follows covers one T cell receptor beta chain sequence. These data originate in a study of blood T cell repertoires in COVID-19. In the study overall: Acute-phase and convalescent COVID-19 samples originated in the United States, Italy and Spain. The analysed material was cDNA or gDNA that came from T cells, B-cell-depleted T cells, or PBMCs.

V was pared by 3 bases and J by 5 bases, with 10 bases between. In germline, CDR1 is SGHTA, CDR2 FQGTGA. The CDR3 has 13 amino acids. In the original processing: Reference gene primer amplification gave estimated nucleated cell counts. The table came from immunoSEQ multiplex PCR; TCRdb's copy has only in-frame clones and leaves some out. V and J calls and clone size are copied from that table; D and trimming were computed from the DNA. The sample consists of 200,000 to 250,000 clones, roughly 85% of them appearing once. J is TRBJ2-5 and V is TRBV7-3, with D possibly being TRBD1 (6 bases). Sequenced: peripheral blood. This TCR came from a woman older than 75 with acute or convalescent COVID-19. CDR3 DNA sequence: TGTGCCAGCAGCTTGGGACAACTCGAGACCCAGTACTTC. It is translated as CASSLGQLETQYF.